The clone carrying this T cell receptor (beta chain) was seen just once. Methods used by the authors: Amplified reference gene primers provided the basis for estimating nucleated cell counts. Clones were read by immunoSEQ multiplex PCR, and TCRdb kept only the in-frame ones, dropping some. V and J calls and clone size are copied from that table; D and trimming were computed from the DNA. Of 300,000 to 500,000 clones detected, around nine tenths appear once; the ten largest clones hold more than 0.9%. This sample was taken from a study of blood T cell repertoires in COVID-19. About the study: There were acute and convalescent COVID-19 samples, and they came from the United States, Italy and Spain. Sources were T cells, B-cell-depleted T cells, or PBMCs; the material itself was cDNA or gDNA.

The CDR3 is made up of 17 amino acids. The germline gives CDR1 MNHNS, CDR2 SASEGT. V lost 2 bases and J lost 0; bases outside the gene matches: 5. Membership in each cohort depended on participant-reported clinical history. The receptor was isolated from a woman younger than 45 with acute COVID-19. The V call is TRBV6-1, the J call TRBJ2-1; 9 nucleotides line up with TRBD1. The specimen was PBMCs or T cells enriched from blood (not recorded which). CDR3 DNA sequence: TGTGCCAGCAGTGAATTTTGGGACAGGGCCTCCTACAATGAGCAGTTCTTC. This translates into CASSEFWDRASYNEQFF.